The rows below give T cell receptor beta chains drawn from one sample of a study of T cell clones after liver transplantation. TCRdb keeps only in-frame clones here, not all; method: immunoSEQ multiplex PCR. The table has approximately 100,000 clones, 82% seen once. Sequences were derived from CD4+ T cells from blood, sampled before liver transplant. The receptor set was obtained from a human donor who received a liver transplant. CDR3s include the opening cysteine and the closing phenylalanine or tryptophan. D genes are given only for firm matches. Not all rows give a size; the values are once, few, many and, for expanded clones, a class.

d_call	v_call	j_call	clone_size	cdr3_nt	cdr3_aa
NA	TRBV7-3	TRBJ2-1	NA	TGTGCCAGCAGCTTAGTGGACGATTACAATGAGCAGTTCTTC	CASSLVDDYNEQFF
NA	TRBV28	TRBJ1-6	NA	TGTGCCAGCAGTCTCCGTGAGACACCCCTCCACTTT	CASSLRETPLHF
TRBD1	TRBV14	TRBJ1-1	once	TGTGCCAGCAGCCAAGAAGACAGGGGGCAGGCTTTCTTT	CASSQEDRGQAFF
TRBD2	TRBV5-6	TRBJ2-1	NA	TGTGCCAGCAGCCCTGGGGGGACTAGATACAATGAGCAGTTCTTC	CASSPGGTRYNEQFF
NA	TRBV21-1	TRBJ2-7	NA	TGTGCCAGCAGCCTGCGGACAGGGAAGTACTTC	CASSLRTGKYF
NA	TRBV11-2	TRBJ1-1	once	TGTGCCAGCAGCCCGCCCCCGTTGAACACTGAAGCTTTCTTT	CASSPPPLNTEAFF
TRBD1	TRBV7-2	TRBJ2-6	few	TGTGCCAGCAGGGGACAGGGTTGGTCCGGGGCCAACGTCCTGACTTTC	CASRGQGWSGANVLTF
NA	TRBV18	TRBJ2-5	NA	TGTGCCAGCTCACCAACCGAGACCCAGTACTTC	CASSPTETQYF
NA	TRBV25-1	TRBJ2-4	NA	TGTGCCAGCAGTGAAGGGCAGGGAGGCAAAAACATTCAGTACTTC	CASSEGQGGKNIQYF
NA	TRBV27	TRBJ2-3	NA	TGTGCCAGCAGTTCTTTGATGCGGAACACAGATACGCAGTATTTT	CASSSLMRNTDTQYF
TRBD1	TRBV5-4	TRBJ1-2	NA	TGTGCCAGCAGCTTGGGGGACAGGGCCAACTATGGCTACACCTTC	CASSLGDRANYGYTF
NA	TRBV29-1	TRBJ2-1	NA	TGCAGCGTTGAGAGGCCAGGGAAATACAATGAGCAGTTCTTC	CSVERPGKYNEQFF
NA	TRBV5-1	TRBJ2-3	NA	TGCGCCAGCAGCTTGGCCGGCCAGGTCGTGACAGATACGCAGTATTTT	CASSLAGQVVTDTQYF
TRBD1	TRBV7-8	TRBJ2-1	few	TGTGCCAGCAGCTTGACCGGGACAGGGGCTGGTGAGCAGTTCTTC	CASSLTGTGAGEQFF
NA	TRBV18	TRBJ1-6	NA	TGTGCCAGCTCCCGCGGAGGGGCAGGTTTGGGATCACCCCTCCACTTT	CASSRGGAGLGSPLHF
TRBD2	TRBV11-1	TRBJ2-1	NA	TGTGCCAGCAGCCAGCGGGAGGCTCGAATCGAGCAGTTCTTC	CASSQREARIEQFF
TRBD2	TRBV6-5	TRBJ2-3	NA	TGTGCCAGCAGTCGTTCGGGGAGGGGAGAGGATACGCAGTATTTT	CASSRSGRGEDTQYF
NA	TRBV4-3	TRBJ2-3	NA	TGCGCCACCTCTCGGGGCTCCACATCAGATACGCAGTATTTT	CATSRGSTSDTQYF
TRBD1	TRBV9	TRBJ1-3	NA	TGTGCCAGCAGCCTCCGCCCTCCGGGACAGGGGGGTGCGGACACCATATATTTT	CASSLRPPGQGGADTIYF
NA	TRBV5-8	TRBJ2-2	NA	TGTGCCAGCAGCTCGGGGACATTCACCGGGGAGCTGTTTTTT	CASSSGTFTGELFF
NA	TRBV18	TRBJ1-2	NA	TGTGCCAGCTCACCACAGGATAACTATGGCTACACCTTC	CASSPQDNYGYTF
NA	TRBV28	TRBJ1-5	NA	TGTGCCAGCACATCTAGCAATCAGCCCCAGCATTTT	CASTSSNQPQHF
NA	TRBV6-5	TRBJ1-5	NA	TGTGCCAGCAGTTACTCTAGGGGGTCCGGTCAGCCCCAGCATTTT	CASSYSRGSGQPQHF
NA	TRBV18	TRBJ2-5	NA	TGTGCCAGCTCACCGGGGGCTAACCAGGAGACCCAGTACTTC	CASSPGANQETQYF
TRBD1	TRBV5-6	TRBJ1-5	NA	TGTGCCAGCAGCCAAGGGGACAGGGAGACACAGCCCCAGCATTTT	CASSQGDRETQPQHF
NA	TRBV9	TRBJ1-3	NA	TGTGCCAGCAGCGTAGGTGGCCGAATGGGAGCTGGAAACACCATATATTTT	CASSVGGRMGAGNTIYF
NA	TRBV9	TRBJ1-1	NA	TGTGCCAGCAGCGTAGGTCCAGAGAACACTGAAGCTTTCTTT	CASSVGPENTEAFF
TRBD1	TRBV10-3	TRBJ1-5	NA	TGTGCCATCAGAGCCGGACAGGGAGGTGGCAATCAGCCCCAGCATTTT	CAIRAGQGGGNQPQHF
TRBD1	TRBV5-1	TRBJ1-1	NA	TGCGCCAGCAGCTTGGTTTCAGGGGGGATGACTGAAGCTTTCTTT	CASSLVSGGMTEAFF
NA	TRBV5-1	TRBJ1-2	NA	TGCGCCAGCAGCGCGGACCGTTCCTATGGCTACACCTTC	CASSADRSYGYTF
NA	TRBV9	TRBJ1-2	NA	TGTGCCAGCAGCGTGGGGAGGGGCAGGGGCTATGGCTACACCTTC	CASSVGRGRGYGYTF
NA	TRBV19	TRBJ2-5	NA	TGTGCCAGTAGTATGGGCGGACGGTCATTAGAGACCCAGTACTTC	CASSMGGRSLETQYF
NA	TRBV2	TRBJ1-2	NA	TGTGCCACCTCAGGGTCATTCAACTATGGCTACACCTTC	CATSGSFNYGYTF
NA	TRBV2	TRBJ2-5	NA	TGTGCCAGCAGGGGGCCCCTCCTGGGCCAAGAGACCCAGTACTTC	CASRGPLLGQETQYF
NA	TRBV28	TRBJ2-5	few	TGTGCCAGCAGTTTATGGACAGGGACTCTCGGGGAGACCCAGTACTTC	CASSLWTGTLGETQYF
TRBD1	TRBV14	TRBJ1-6	NA	TGTGCCAGCAGCCAACAGGGGGGACCATCACCCCTCCACTTT	CASSQQGGPSPLHF
TRBD1	TRBV28	TRBJ1-1	NA	TGTGCCAGTACCGGGACAGTGGACACTGAAGCTTTCTTT	CASTGTVDTEAFF
TRBD1	TRBV5-1	TRBJ2-4	once	TGCGCCAGCAGCTGGTCCGGGACAGGGGTGAACATTCAGTACTTC	CASSWSGTGVNIQYF